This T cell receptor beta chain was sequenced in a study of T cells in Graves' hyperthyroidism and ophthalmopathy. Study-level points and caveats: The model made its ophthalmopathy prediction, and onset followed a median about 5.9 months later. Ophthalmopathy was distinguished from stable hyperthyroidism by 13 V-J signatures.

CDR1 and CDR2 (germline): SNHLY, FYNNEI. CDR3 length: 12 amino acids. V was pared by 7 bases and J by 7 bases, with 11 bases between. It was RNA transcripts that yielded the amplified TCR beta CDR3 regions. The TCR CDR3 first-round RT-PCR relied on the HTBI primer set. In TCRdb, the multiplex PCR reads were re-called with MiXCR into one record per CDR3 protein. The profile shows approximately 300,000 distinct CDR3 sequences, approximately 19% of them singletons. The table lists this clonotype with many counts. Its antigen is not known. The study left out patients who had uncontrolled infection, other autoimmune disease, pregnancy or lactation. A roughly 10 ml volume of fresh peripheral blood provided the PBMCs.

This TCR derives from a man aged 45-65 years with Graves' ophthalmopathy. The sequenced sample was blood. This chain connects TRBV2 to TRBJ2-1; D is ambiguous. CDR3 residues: CASKDPGNEQFF. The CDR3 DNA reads TGTGCCAGCAAGGATCCCGGGAATGAGCAGTTCTTC.